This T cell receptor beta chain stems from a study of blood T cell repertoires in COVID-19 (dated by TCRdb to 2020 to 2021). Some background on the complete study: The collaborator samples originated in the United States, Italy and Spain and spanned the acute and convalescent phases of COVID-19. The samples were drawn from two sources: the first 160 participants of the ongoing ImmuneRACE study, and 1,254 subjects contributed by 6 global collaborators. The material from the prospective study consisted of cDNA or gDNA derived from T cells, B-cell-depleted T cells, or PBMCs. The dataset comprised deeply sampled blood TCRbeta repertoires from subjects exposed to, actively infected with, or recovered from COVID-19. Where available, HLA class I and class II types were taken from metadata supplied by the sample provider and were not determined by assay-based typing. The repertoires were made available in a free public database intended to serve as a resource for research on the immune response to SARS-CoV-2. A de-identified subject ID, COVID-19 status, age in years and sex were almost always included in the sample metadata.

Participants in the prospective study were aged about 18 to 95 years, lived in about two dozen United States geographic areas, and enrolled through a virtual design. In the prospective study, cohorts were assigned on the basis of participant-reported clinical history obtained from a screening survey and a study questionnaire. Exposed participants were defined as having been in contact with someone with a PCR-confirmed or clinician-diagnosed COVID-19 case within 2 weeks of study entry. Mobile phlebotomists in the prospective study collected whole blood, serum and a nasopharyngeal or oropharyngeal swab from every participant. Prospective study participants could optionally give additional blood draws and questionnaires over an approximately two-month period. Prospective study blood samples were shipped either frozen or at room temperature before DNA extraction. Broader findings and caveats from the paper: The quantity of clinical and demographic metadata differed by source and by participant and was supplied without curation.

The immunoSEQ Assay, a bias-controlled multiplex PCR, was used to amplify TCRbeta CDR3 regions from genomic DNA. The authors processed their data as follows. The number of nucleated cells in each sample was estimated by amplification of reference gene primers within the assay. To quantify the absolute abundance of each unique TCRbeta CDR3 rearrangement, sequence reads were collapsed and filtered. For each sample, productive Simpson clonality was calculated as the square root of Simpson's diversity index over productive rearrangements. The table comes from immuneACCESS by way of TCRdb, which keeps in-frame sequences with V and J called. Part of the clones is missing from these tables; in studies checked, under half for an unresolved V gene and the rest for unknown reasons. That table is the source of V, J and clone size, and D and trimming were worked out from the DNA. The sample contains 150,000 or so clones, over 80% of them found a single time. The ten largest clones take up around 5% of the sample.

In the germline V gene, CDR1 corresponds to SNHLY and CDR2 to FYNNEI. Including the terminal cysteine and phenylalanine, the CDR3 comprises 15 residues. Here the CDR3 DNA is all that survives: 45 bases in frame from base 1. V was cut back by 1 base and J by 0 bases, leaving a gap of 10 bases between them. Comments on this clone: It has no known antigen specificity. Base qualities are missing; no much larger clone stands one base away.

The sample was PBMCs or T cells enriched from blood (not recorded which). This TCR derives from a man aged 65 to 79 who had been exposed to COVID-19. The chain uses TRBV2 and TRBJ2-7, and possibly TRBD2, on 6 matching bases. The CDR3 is CASSEGGGLSYEQYF. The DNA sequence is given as TGTGCCAGCAGTGAAGGAGGAGGGCTCTCCTACGAGCAGTACTTC.